Below, one TCR beta chain is given with its context. Its antigen is as yet unknown. A read error may produce the germline difference seen at one junction end. Vbeta (60) and Jbeta (13) primers were used in the PCR. Sequencing was performed with immunoSEQ multiplex PCR; in TCRdb, only in-frame clones are kept and a portion is missing. The table includes just over 150,000 clones, 70% to 90% detected once. Germline V gene sequence: CDR1 MNHEY, CDR2 SVGAGI. This CDR3 has 15 amino acids. The sample is drawn from a study of cytomegalovirus exposure and HLA in healthy donors. Regarding the study as a whole: Because they were indistinguishable, some V segments, including TRBV6-2 and TRBV6-3, were excluded. Available immune exposure information was restricted to CMV serostatus only. Later work associated fewer than 20,000 TCR beta sequences with HLA alleles at 0.05 false discovery rate.

J is TRBJ2-6 and V is TRBV6-5, with D perhaps TRBD1 (5 bases). The specimen sequenced was PBMCs. This TCR was sampled from a man aged 18 to 29 in good health and CMV-seropositive. The CDR3, as DNA: TGTGCCAGCAGTCCCCAGGTCTCTGGGGCCAACGGCCTGACTTTC. Translation gives CASSPQVSGANGLTF.